Included here is one T cell receptor (beta chain) sequence, with context. The antigen is not known. Sequencing was designed to attain a depth spanning 1 in 200,000 to 1 in 1 million T cells. Sequencing was performed with immunoSEQ multiplex PCR; in TCRdb, only in-frame clones are kept and a portion is missing. The data contain about 140,000 clones, around 80% of them singletons. The entry originates in a study of cytotoxic CD8 clonotypes in ibrutinib-treated CLL. Study information: Response samples were taken after a median of around twelve months on treatment, range 6 to 36. Samples showed on average about 260,000 productive templates and 90,000 or so productive rearrangements.

General study results and limits: Under therapy, public clonotypes either contracted or stayed stable, and they were uncommon.

This TCR was recovered from a human donor with chronic lymphocytic leukemia. The sample here was PBMCs, taken after 36 months of ibrutinib treatment.

The CDR3 DNA is TGTGCCAGCAGCAGGGACCCGGGAGCCAGCTCCTACAATGAGCAGTTCTTC. Its translation is CASSRDPGASSYNEQFF. The gene calls are TRBV5-4 and TRBJ2-1; TRBD2 might be the D (6 bases). There are 17 residues in the CDR3. Germline V gives CDR1 SGHNT, CDR2 YYREEE (reference sequence). V was trimmed by 4 bases and J by 0 bases, leaving 17 bases between them. Supplemented by reference TRBV5-4 and TRBJ2-1, the full variable domain reads ETGVTQSPTHLIKTRGQQVTLRCSSQSGHNTVSWYQQALGQGPQFIFQYYREEENGRGNFPPRFSGLQFPNYSSELNVNALELDDSALYLCASSRDPGASSYNEQFFGPGTRLTVL.